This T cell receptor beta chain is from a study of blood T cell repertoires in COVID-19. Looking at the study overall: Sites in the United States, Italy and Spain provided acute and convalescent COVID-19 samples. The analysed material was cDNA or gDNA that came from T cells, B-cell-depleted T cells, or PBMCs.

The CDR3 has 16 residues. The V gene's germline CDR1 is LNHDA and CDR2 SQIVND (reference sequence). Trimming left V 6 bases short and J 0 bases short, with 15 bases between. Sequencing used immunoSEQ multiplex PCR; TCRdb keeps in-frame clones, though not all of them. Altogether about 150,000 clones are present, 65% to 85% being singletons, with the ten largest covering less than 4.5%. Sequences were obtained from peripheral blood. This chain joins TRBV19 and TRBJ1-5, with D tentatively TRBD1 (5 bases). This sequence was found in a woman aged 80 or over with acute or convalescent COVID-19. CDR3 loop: CASSGRQQYSNQPQHF. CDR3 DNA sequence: TGTGCCAGTAGCGGAAGACAGCAATATAGCAATCAGCCCCAGCATTTT.